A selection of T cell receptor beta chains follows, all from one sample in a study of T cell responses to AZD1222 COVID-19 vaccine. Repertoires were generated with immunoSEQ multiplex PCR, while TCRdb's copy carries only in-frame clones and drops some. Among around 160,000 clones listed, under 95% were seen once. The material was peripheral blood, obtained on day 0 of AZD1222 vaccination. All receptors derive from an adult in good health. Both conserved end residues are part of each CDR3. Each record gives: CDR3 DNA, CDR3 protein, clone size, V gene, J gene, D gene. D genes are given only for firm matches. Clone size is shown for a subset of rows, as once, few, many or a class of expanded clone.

DNA: TGTGCCAGCAGTGGGACAAAGAATAATTCACCCCTCCACTTT
CDR3: CASSGTKNNSPLHF
size: .
V: TRBV2
J: TRBJ1-6
D: .

DNA: TGTGCCAGTAGTCGTAGGTTGGGGACAGGGGGCCCCGGGGAGCTGTTTTTT
CDR3: CASSRRLGTGGPGELFF
size: .
V: TRBV19
J: TRBJ2-2
D: TRBD1

DNA: TGTGCCAGTAGCCCGGGACAGGGAACCGGGGAGCTGTTTTTT
CDR3: CASSPGQGTGELFF
size: .
V: TRBV19
J: TRBJ2-2
D: TRBD1

DNA: TGTGCCAGCAGCCACAGGGACAGCTCTTCCTATGGCTACACCTTC
CDR3: CASSHRDSSSYGYTF
size: .
V: TRBV11-2
J: TRBJ1-2
D: TRBD1

DNA: TGTGCCAGCAGCTTGGGACAGTTAGGTAACACTGAAGCTTTCTTT
CDR3: CASSLGQLGNTEAFF
size: .
V: TRBV5-4
J: TRBJ1-1
D: .

DNA: TGTGCCAGTACCCTAAGGAGGGGTTCACCCCTCCACTTT
CDR3: CASTLRRGSPLHF
size: once
V: TRBV19
J: TRBJ1-6
D: .

DNA: TGTGCCAGCAGCTTTTGGTGGGGTCAGAACACTGAAGCTTTCTTT
CDR3: CASSFWWGQNTEAFF
size: .
V: TRBV5-5
J: TRBJ1-1
D: .

DNA: TGTGCCAGCAGCCCTCGGTGGGGGGAGACCCAGTACTTC
CDR3: CASSPRWGETQYF
size: .
V: TRBV7-9
J: TRBJ2-5
D: .

DNA: TGTGCCAGCAGCGTCCTTGTCGGGGGCAACACTGAAGCTTTCTTT
CDR3: CASSVLVGGNTEAFF
size: .
V: TRBV7-9
J: TRBJ1-1
D: .

DNA: TGTGCCAGCACCCCCCGAAACGGCTACACCTTC
CDR3: CASTPRNGYTF
size: .
V: TRBV2
J: TRBJ1-2
D: .

DNA: TGTGCCAGCAGTTTATCGGCAGGGGCCGGCAATCAGCCCCAGCATTTT
CDR3: CASSLSAGAGNQPQHF
size: .
V: TRBV27
J: TRBJ1-5
D: .

DNA: TGTGCCAGCCCAAGCGGATCAGGACTTAACTATGGCTACACCTTC
CDR3: CASPSGSGLNYGYTF
size: .
V: TRBV21-1
J: TRBJ1-2
D: .

DNA: TGTGCCAGCAGTGGTTCGGGAACACCCCTCCACTTT
CDR3: CASSGSGTPLHF
size: .
V: TRBV2
J: TRBJ1-6
D: .

DNA: TGTGCCACCAGCAGAGAGTGGGGGTCCACTGGAAACACCATATATTTT
CDR3: CATSREWGSTGNTIYF
size: .
V: TRBV15
J: TRBJ1-3
D: .

DNA: TGTGCCAGCAGCTTAAATCGGCGGGACTATGGCTACACCTTC
CDR3: CASSLNRRDYGYTF
size: .
V: TRBV7-2
J: TRBJ1-2
D: .

DNA: TGTGCCAGCAGCTCCACGGGACAGCCCAATGAAAAACTGTTTTTT
CDR3: CASSSTGQPNEKLFF
size: .
V: TRBV5-4
J: TRBJ1-4
D: TRBD1

DNA: TGTGCCAGCAGCCGTAATTACCCACACAGTTATGGCTACACCTTC
CDR3: CASSRNYPHSYGYTF
size: few
V: TRBV3-1/TRBV3-2
J: TRBJ1-2
D: .

DNA: TGCAGTGCAGTGAAGTATCCGGAGCAGTACTTC
CDR3: CSAVKYPEQYF
size: .
V: TRBV20-1
J: TRBJ2-7
D: .

DNA: TGTGCCAGCAGCGGGCGGGACAGGGTTACCGGGGAGCTGTTTTTT
CDR3: CASSGRDRVTGELFF
size: .
V: TRBV5-4
J: TRBJ2-2
D: TRBD1

DNA: TGTGCTAGCAGCTTACTCGGGGGCGAAGAGACCCAGTACTTC
CDR3: CASSLLGGEETQYF
size: .
V: TRBV7-7
J: TRBJ2-5
D: .

DNA: TGCGCCAGCAGCCAAGATAACTCGCAGCCCCAGCATTTT
CDR3: CASSQDNSQPQHF
size: few
V: TRBV4-3
J: TRBJ1-5
D: .

DNA: TGTGCCAGCAGTTACGGTTCTCCGGGAGCTAACAATGAGCAGTTCTTC
CDR3: CASSYGSPGANNEQFF
size: .
V: TRBV6-5
J: TRBJ2-1
D: .

DNA: TGTGCCATCAGTGACCCCCTTAGGGGAGCCACAGATACGCAGTATTTT
CDR3: CAISDPLRGATDTQYF
size: .
V: TRBV10-3
J: TRBJ2-3
D: .

DNA: TGCAGCGTTGACCCAGGGGGCTCCGGAAACACCATATATTTT
CDR3: CSVDPGGSGNTIYF
size: .
V: TRBV29-1
J: TRBJ1-3
D: TRBD1

DNA: TGTGCCAGTAGCTTTGAGGGACACGGAGGCATAGATACGCAGTATTTT
CDR3: CASSFEGHGGIDTQYF
size: .
V: TRBV19
J: TRBJ2-3
D: .

DNA: TGTGCCAGCAGCCGTTCGGGACTAGCGGAAATATACGAGCAGTACTTC
CDR3: CASSRSGLAEIYEQYF
size: .
V: TRBV3-1/TRBV3-2
J: TRBJ2-7
D: TRBD2

DNA: TGTGCCAGCAGCCTCAAAGGGACCCAGTACTTC
CDR3: CASSLKGTQYF
size: .
V: TRBV5-8
J: TRBJ2-5
D: .

DNA: TGTGCCAGTAGTATAGGGCCAGGAGGCGAAAAACTGTTTTTT
CDR3: CASSIGPGGEKLFF
size: .
V: TRBV19
J: TRBJ1-4
D: .

DNA: TGTGCCAGCAGCTTGAATGTGGGGAGCTCCTACAATGAGCAGTTCTTC
CDR3: CASSLNVGSSYNEQFF
size: once
V: TRBV5-6
J: TRBJ2-1
D: .

DNA: TGTGCCAGCAGCTTGGCCCCCGGTGGGGAGACCCAGTACTTC
CDR3: CASSLAPGGETQYF
size: .
V: TRBV5-4
J: TRBJ2-5
D: .

DNA: TGTGCCAGCAGCGCGACAGGGGGCGCCGGGGCCAACGTCCTGACTTTC
CDR3: CASSATGGAGANVLTF
size: .
V: TRBV2
J: TRBJ2-6
D: TRBD1

DNA: TGTGCCAGCACCTCACAGGGTACTCTTAATTCACCCCTCCACTTT
CDR3: CASTSQGTLNSPLHF
size: once
V: TRBV27
J: TRBJ1-6
D: .

DNA: TGCGCCAGCAGCCCTTATGGGGGCAGTAAAGATGAAAAACTGTTTTTT
CDR3: CASSPYGGSKDEKLFF
size: .
V: TRBV4-3
J: TRBJ1-4
D: .

DNA: TGTGCCAGCAGTTCGACGGTAGAGCAGTACTTC
CDR3: CASSSTVEQYF
size: .
V: TRBV6-2/TRBV6-3
J: TRBJ2-7
D: .

DNA: TGTGCCAGCTCGTCGCCCTACGAGCAGTACTTC
CDR3: CASSSPYEQYF
size: once
V: TRBV18
J: TRBJ2-7
D: .

DNA: TGTGCTAGTGGATCCGGACCCTCCTACGAGCAGTACTTC
CDR3: CASGSGPSYEQYF
size: .
V: TRBV12-5
J: TRBJ2-7
D: .

DNA: TGTGCCAGCAGCTTAGACGGGGTTTCCTACGAGCAGTACTTC
CDR3: CASSLDGVSYEQYF
size: .
V: TRBV7-2
J: TRBJ2-7
D: .

DNA: TGCGCCAGCAGCTGGGCACAGCAAGAGACCCAGTACTTC
CDR3: CASSWAQQETQYF
size: .
V: TRBV5-1
J: TRBJ2-5
D: .

DNA: TGCGCCAGCAGCCCACCGGGCCGGGGGGCAGATACGCAGTATTTT
CDR3: CASSPPGRGADTQYF
size: .
V: TRBV5-1
J: TRBJ2-3
D: TRBD2